The T cell receptor (beta chain) under discussion was sequenced for a study of blood T cell repertoires in COVID-19. Participants, 18 to 89 years old, spanned fewer than 30 US areas. Clones were sequenced by immunoSEQ multiplex PCR, and TCRdb holds only the in-frame ones, with some missing. The table lists some 150,000 clones, roughly 89% of them singletons, with 5.8% in the top ten. The receptor was derived from a woman aged 50 to 60 who had been exposed to COVID-19. The specimen sequenced was PBMCs or T cells enriched from blood (not recorded which).

The CDR3 nucleotides read TGTGCCACAAGAGCCTGGGACAGGGGCGCGGCAAATGGCTACACCTTC. Protein product: CATRAWDRGAANGYTF. J is TRBJ1-2 and V is TRBV27; 10 nucleotides agree with TRBD1. This CDR3 is 16 amino acids long. Germline CDR1 reads MNHEY; CDR2 reads SMNVEV (reference sequence). The V and J ends lost 10 bases and 6 bases, in that order; junction bases with no gene match: 17.